This T cell receptor (beta chain) appears in the sequencing data of a study of beta chain features in type 1 diabetes. Overall study findings and caveats: TCRB rearrangement may or may not be influenced by HLA type; here this remained unresolved.

This clone has just a few counts. Its antigen is currently unknown. What was sequenced were expressed TCRB transcripts, since all of the isolated RNA had been reverse transcribed. It was found that naive, central memory and regulatory T cell samples averaged roughly 3.6 million reads. Sequencing used immunoSEQ multiplex PCR; TCRdb keeps in-frame clones, though not all of them. The sample contains around 290,000 clones, 8% of which appear only once. Each donor gave one heparinised blood draw averaging about 110 mL. CDR1 SGHTA and CDR2 FQGNSA come from the germline V gene. The J segment lost 4 bases and the V segment lost 4 bases, leaving 8 bases of the junction unmatched. There are 15 residues in the CDR3.

The TCR was taken from a woman between 18 and 29 years old in good health. V usage is TRBV7-2 and J usage is TRBJ1-2; 8 positions match TRBD1. Input material: central memory CD4+ T cells from blood. The CDR3: CASSSQGDPRYGYTF. The DNA of the CDR3 is TGTGCCAGCAGCTCACAGGGGGACCCACGCTATGGCTACACCTTC.